The TCR beta chain described here comes from a study of blood T cell repertoires in COVID-19 (dated by TCRdb to the early 2020s). General notes on the study: Collaborator samples came from the United States, Italy and Spain and covered acute and convalescent phases of COVID-19. The prospective study material was composed of cDNA or gDNA derived from T cells, B-cell-depleted T cells, or PBMCs. The dataset comprised deeply sampled blood TCRbeta repertoires from subjects exposed to, actively infected with, or recovered from COVID-19. The repertoires were released in a freely available public database meant as a resource for research on the immune response to SARS-CoV-2. The samples were drawn from the first 160 participants of the ongoing ImmuneRACE study and from 950 to 1,500 subjects provided by 6 global collaborators. Sample metadata almost always included a de-identified subject ID, COVID-19 status, age in years and sex. Where available, HLA class I and class II types were taken from metadata supplied by the sample provider and were not determined by assay-based typing.

Enrolling through a virtual design, the prospective study's participants ranged in age from roughly 18 to 89 years and lived across 20 to 30 United States geographic areas. In the prospective study, cohorts were assigned on the basis of participant-reported clinical history obtained from a screening survey and a study questionnaire. A participant counted as exposed if, within 2 weeks of entering the study, that participant had been in contact with someone who had a PCR-confirmed or clinician-diagnosed COVID-19 case. In the prospective study, whole blood, serum and a nasopharyngeal or oropharyngeal swab were collected from each participant by mobile phlebotomists. Over an approximately 2-month period, participants in the prospective study had the option of providing additional blood draws and questionnaires. Before DNA extraction, blood samples from the prospective study were shipped at room temperature or frozen.

Comment on this clone: The specificity of this receptor is unknown. There are no base qualities to consult, and no much larger clone falls within one base.

The germline ends are 6 bases apart after V is trimmed by 0 bases and J by 2 bases. Reading from cysteine to phenylalanine, the CDR3 counts 14 amino acids. The kept DNA is CDR3 alone, 42 bases in frame from the first base. CDR1 MNHEY and CDR2 SVGAGI are derived from the germline V gene. Overall study results and their limits: The quantity of clinical and demographic metadata differed by source and by participant and was supplied without curation.

The immunoSEQ Assay, a bias-controlled multiplex PCR, was used to amplify TCRbeta CDR3 regions from genomic DNA. The authors' analysis ran thus. The number of nucleated cells in each sample was estimated by amplification of reference gene primers within the assay. To quantify the absolute abundance of each unique TCRbeta CDR3 rearrangement, sequence reads were collapsed and filtered. For each sample, productive Simpson clonality was calculated by taking the square root of Simpson's diversity index across productive rearrangements. TCRdb mirrors the immuneACCESS table, restricted to in-frame sequences. Some clones are absent from its copies; in checked studies, under half trace to an unresolved V gene, and the reason for the others is unknown. That table furnishes V, J and clone size, whereas the DNA furnished D and trimming. This sample is represented by about 260,000 clones; about 87% of them were singletons. The ten largest clones add up to over 2.5% of the sample.

The sequenced sample consisted of PBMCs or T cells enriched from blood (not recorded which). The chain links TRBV6-5 with TRBJ2-3; the D gene is unclear. This TCR was recovered from a woman aged 40 to 50 who had been exposed to COVID-19. CDR3 reads: CASSYSATTDTQYF. The DNA reads TGTGCCAGCAGTTACTCGGCAACCACAGATACGCAGTATTTT.